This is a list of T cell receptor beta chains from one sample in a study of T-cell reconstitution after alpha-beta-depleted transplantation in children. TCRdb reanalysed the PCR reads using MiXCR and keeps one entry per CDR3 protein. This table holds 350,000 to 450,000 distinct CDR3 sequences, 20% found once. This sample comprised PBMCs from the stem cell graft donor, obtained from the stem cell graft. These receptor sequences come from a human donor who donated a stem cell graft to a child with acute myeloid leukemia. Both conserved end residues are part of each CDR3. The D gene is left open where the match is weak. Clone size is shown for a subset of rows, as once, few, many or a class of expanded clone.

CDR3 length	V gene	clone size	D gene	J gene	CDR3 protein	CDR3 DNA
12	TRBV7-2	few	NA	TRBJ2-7	CASSIRVGEQYF	TGTGCCAGCAGCATCAGGGTAGGCGAGCAGTACTTC
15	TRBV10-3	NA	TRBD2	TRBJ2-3	CAIKDAGVLTDTQYF	TGTGCCATCAAGGACGCGGGAGTCTTAACAGATACGCAGTATTTT
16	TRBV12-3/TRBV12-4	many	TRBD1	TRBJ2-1	CASSQTGQGDYNEQFF	TGTGCCAGCAGTCAAACAGGACAGGGCGACTACAATGAGCAGTTCTTC
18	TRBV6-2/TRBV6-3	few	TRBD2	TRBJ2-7	CASSYRGLAGRHSYEQYF	TGTGCCAGCAGTTACCGGGGACTAGCGGGGCGACACTCCTACGAGCAGTACTTC
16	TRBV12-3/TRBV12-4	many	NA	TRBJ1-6	CASSKGLSSYNSPLHF	TGTGCCAGCAGCAAAGGGTTGAGCTCCTATAATTCACCCCTCCACTTT
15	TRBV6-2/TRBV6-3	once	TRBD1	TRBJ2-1	CASSYDINRGYEQFF	TGTGCCAGCAGTTACGATATCAACAGGGGTTATGAGCAGTTCTTC
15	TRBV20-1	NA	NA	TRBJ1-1	CSATGLVTLNTEAFF	TGCAGTGCTACCGGTCTCGTCACGCTAAACACTGAAGCTTTCTTT
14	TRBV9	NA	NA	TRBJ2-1	CASSVEEIHNEQFF	TGTGCCAGCAGCGTAGAGGAGATCCACAATGAGCAGTTCTTC
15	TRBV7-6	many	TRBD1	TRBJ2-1	CAIRPLQGAGHEQFF	TGTGCCATTCGACCACTACAGGGGGCTGGTCATGAGCAGTTCTTC
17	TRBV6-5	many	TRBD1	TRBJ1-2	CASSYTGQGRDFYGYTF	TGTGCCAGCAGTTATACCGGACAGGGGCGAGACTTCTATGGCTACACCTTC
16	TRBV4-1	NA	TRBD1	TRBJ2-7	CASSPRAGGGLGEQYF	TGCGCCAGCAGCCCCCGGGCAGGGGGCGGTTTAGGCGAGCAGTACTTC
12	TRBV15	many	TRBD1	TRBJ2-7	CATRDSSYEQYF	TGTGCCACCCGGGACAGCTCCTACGAGCAGTACTTC
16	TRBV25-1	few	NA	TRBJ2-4	CASSDRSREAKNIQYF	TGTGCCAGCAGTGACAGGTCGCGGGAAGCCAAAAACATTCAGTACTTC
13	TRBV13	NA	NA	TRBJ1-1	CASSLGRLPEAFF	TGTGCCAGCAGCTTAGGTAGGCTCCCTGAAGCTTTCTTT
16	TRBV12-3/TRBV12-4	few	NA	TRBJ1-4	CASSFRPDDGSEKLFF	TGTGCCAGCAGTTTTCGACCTGACGACGGTTCGGAAAAACTGTTTTTT
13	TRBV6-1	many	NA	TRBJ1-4	CASSPNYKEKLFF	TGTGCCAGCAGTCCTAATTACAAGGAAAAACTGTTTTTT
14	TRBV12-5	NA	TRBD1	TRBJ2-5	CASGSKDRGETQYF	TGTGCTAGTGGTTCAAAAGACAGGGGAGAGACCCAGTACTTC
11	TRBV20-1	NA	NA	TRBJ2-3	CSAFLTDTQYF	TGCAGTGCCTTTCTCACAGATACGCAGTATTTT
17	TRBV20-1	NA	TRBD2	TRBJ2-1	CSALTRTSLLSYNEQFF	TGCAGTGCTCTTACCCGGACTAGCCTCCTCTCCTACAATGAGCAGTTCTTC
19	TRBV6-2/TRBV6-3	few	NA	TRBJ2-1	CASSHPIGGTMSSYNEQFF	TGTGCCAGCAGTCACCCCATAGGCGGGACAATGAGCTCCTACAATGAGCAGTTCTTC
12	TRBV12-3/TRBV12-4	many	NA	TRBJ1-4	CATGATNEKLFF	TGTGCCACTGGAGCAACTAATGAAAAACTGTTTTTT
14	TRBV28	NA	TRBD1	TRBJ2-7	CATRPRDRLYEQYF	TGTGCCACCAGGCCCCGGGACAGACTATACGAGCAGTACTTC
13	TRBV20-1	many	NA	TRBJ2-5	CSARVEYQETQYF	TGCAGTGCTAGAGTCGAGTACCAAGAGACCCAGTACTTC
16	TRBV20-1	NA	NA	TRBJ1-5	CSASVSGQGPNQPQHF	TGCAGTGCTTCGGTCTCCGGGCAGGGACCCAATCAGCCCCAGCATTTT
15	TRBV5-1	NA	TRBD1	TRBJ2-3	CASSVDRGFTHTQYF	TGCGCCAGCAGCGTAGACAGGGGGTTCACTCATACGCAGTATTTT
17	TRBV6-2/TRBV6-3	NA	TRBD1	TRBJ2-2	CASRDRVLLANTGELFF	TGTGCCAGCAGGGACAGGGTCTTACTCGCGAACACCGGGGAGCTGTTTTTT
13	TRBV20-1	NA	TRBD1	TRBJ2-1	CSAGPPTGNRPIF	TGCAGTGCTGGCCCCCCGACAGGGAATCGTCCAATCTTC
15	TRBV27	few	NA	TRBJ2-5	CASSFGGALGETQYF	TGTGCCAGCAGTTTTGGAGGGGCGCTTGGTGAGACCCAGTACTTC
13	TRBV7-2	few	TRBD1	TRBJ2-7	CASSPTGGYEQYF	TGTGCCAGCAGCCCTACAGGGGGCTACGAGCAGTACTTC
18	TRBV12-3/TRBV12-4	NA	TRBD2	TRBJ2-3	CASRPGLAGVRITDTQYF	TGTGCCAGCAGGCCTGGACTAGCGGGAGTAAGGATCACAGATACGCAGTATTTT
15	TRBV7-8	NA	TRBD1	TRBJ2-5	CASSRPGGAIETQYF	TGTGCCAGCAGCCGACCAGGGGGCGCGATAGAGACCCAGTACTTC
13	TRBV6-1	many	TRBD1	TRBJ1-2	CASRLTGNYGYTF	TGTGCCAGCAGATTGACAGGGAACTATGGCTACACCTTC
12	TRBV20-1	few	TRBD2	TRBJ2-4	CSASPSGNIQYF	TGCAGTGCTAGTCCTAGCGGAAACATTCAGTACTTC
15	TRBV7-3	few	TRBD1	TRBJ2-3	CASSLQGQGADTQYF	TGTGCCAGCAGCCTTCAAGGACAGGGCGCAGATACGCAGTATTTT
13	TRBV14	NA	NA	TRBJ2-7	CASSQGYSFEQYF	TGTGCCAGCAGCCAAGGGTATAGCTTCGAGCAGTACTTC
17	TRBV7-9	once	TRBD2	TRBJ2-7	CASSSPMDGTSAYEQYF	TGTGCCAGCAGCTCACCCATGGACGGGACTAGCGCGTACGAGCAGTACTTC
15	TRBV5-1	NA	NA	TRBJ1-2	CASSLEATLNYGYTF	TGCGCCAGCAGCTTGGAGGCTACCCTTAACTATGGCTACACCTTC
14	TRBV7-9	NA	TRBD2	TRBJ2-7	CASSIASGTYEQYF	TGTGCCAGCAGCATAGCTAGCGGTACCTACGAGCAGTACTTC
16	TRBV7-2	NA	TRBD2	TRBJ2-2	CASSTKPGLAAGELFF	TGTGCCAGCAGCACTAAGCCGGGACTAGCGGCCGGGGAGCTGTTTTTT
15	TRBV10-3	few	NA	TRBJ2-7	CAISLTPGQTYEQYF	TGTGCCATCAGTCTCACTCCGGGACAAACCTACGAGCAGTACTTC
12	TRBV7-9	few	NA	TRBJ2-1	CASRGDPDEQFF	TGTGCCAGCAGGGGGGACCCCGATGAGCAGTTCTTC
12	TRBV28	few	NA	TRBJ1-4	CASGIAAEKLFF	TGTGCCAGCGGAATCGCGGCCGAAAAACTGTTTTTT
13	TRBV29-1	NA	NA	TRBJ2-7	CSVRGRLGYEQYF	TGCAGCGTTCGTGGGAGGCTAGGCTACGAGCAGTACTTC
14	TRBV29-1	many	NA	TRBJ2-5	CSVRRQWTQETQYF	TGCAGCGTCCGCAGACAGTGGACCCAAGAGACCCAGTACTTC
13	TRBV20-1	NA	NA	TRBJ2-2	CSARAAITGELFF	TGCAGTGCTAGGGCTGCTATCACCGGGGAGCTGTTTTTT
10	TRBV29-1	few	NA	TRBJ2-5	CSVGAETQYF	TGCAGCGTTGGGGCTGAGACCCAGTACTTC
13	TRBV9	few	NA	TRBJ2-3	CASSVAGTDTQYF	TGTGCCAGCAGCGTCGCGGGGACAGATACGCAGTATTTT
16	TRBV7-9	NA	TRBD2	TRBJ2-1	CASSFRTSGRADEQFF	TGTGCCAGCAGCTTCCGGACTAGCGGGAGAGCGGATGAGCAGTTCTTC
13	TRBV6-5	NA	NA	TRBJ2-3	CASSYSYQDTQYF	TGTGCCAGCAGTTACTCCTATCAGGATACGCAGTATTTT
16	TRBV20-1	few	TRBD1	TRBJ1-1	CSARAVPGQGVTEAFF	TGCAGTGCTAGGGCAGTACCGGGACAGGGGGTAACTGAAGCTTTCTTT
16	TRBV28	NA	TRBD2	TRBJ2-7	CASSFHLAALTYEQYF	TGTGCCAGCAGTTTTCACCTAGCGGCACTGACCTACGAGCAGTACTTC
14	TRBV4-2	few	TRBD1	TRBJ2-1	CASSHTTGNNEQFF	TGTGCCAGCAGCCATACGACAGGGAACAATGAGCAGTTCTTC
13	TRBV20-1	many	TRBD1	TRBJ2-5	CSATLRGRETQYF	TGCAGTGCAACGCTCAGGGGGCGGGAGACCCAGTACTTC